Each of the 12 T cell receptor beta chains below was sequenced from the same sample in a study of CD8 T cells in Susac syndrome (dated by TCRdb to between 2017 and 2020). Library preparation was by the immunoSEQ multiplex PCR assay. RNA was extracted using the RNeasy kit, and roughly 0.45 to 1 ug of the RNA was reverse transcribed with random hexamers. TCRdb itself trimmed the public reads at Q25 with fastp, ran MiXCR and retained productive beta chains. Every CDR3 protein is listed once, alongside the most common genes and DNA of its rows. This sample comprises fewer than 85,000 distinct CDR3 sequences, 85% to 95% of them detected only once. Clones ranked in the top ten supply roughly 0.46% of the sample. Specimen: CD8+ T cells from PBMCs. These receptors came from a human donor with Susac syndrome.

This sequence joins TRBV5-1 and TRBJ1-1, with D possibly matching TRBD1 (5 bases). The CDR3 spans 17 residues. The germline CDR1 and CDR2 sequences are SGHRS and YFSETQ. The V and J ends lost 0 bases and 3 bases respectively, with 18 bases between them. Written as DNA, the CDR3 is TGCGCCAGCAGCTTGGAAGGGCAGCGGGGCGCGGACACTGAAGCTTTCTTT. Amino acids: CASSLEGQRGADTEAFF.

This rearrangement joins TRBV4-1 to TRBJ2-3, with a possible D match to TRBD2 (6 bases). Germline CDR1 MGHRA, CDR2 YSYEKL. The CDR3 runs to 15 residues. V lost 3 bases and J 1 base, leaving 11 bases between the germline ends. Here the CDR3 reads CASSHPSVGTDTQYF. CDR3 sequence (DNA): TGCGCCAGCAGCCATCCTAGCGTAGGCACAGATACGCAGTATTTT.

This rearrangement joins TRBV5-6 to TRBJ2-1, with 9 bases fitting TRBD2. Per the germline V gene, CDR1 is SGHDT and CDR2 is YYEEEE. V was pared by 1 base and J by 6 bases, with 5 bases of the junction left unmatched. The CDR3 has 15 amino acids. The DNA of the CDR3 is TGTGCCAGCAGCTTGTCACTAGCGGGTCCCAATGAGCAGTTCTTC. The encoded protein is CASSLSLAGPNEQFF. Complete variable domain (other parts from reference TRBV5-6 and TRBJ2-1): DAGVTQSPTHLIKTRGQQVTLRCSPKSGHDTVSWYQQALGQGPQFIFQYYEEEERQRGNFPDRFSGHQFPNYSSELNVNALLLGDSALYLCASSLSLAGPNEQFFGPGTRLTVL.

The V gene is TRBV29-1, the J gene TRBJ2-2; 9 bases align to TRBD1. CDR1 is SQVTM, CDR2 ANQGSEA, per germline. The J segment lost 4 bases and the V segment lost 3 bases, leaving 3 bases of the junction unmatched. This CDR3 comprises 14 residues. The CDR3 protein is CSVDGGQGTGELFF. The CDR3, as DNA: TGCAGCGTTGATGGGGGACAGGGCACCGGGGAGCTGTTTTTT.

The V call is TRBV7-9, the J call TRBJ2-1; 8 bases are a match to TRBD2. Germline loops: CDR1 SEHNR, CDR2 FQNEAQ (reference sequence). This CDR3 spans 14 amino acids. Trimming at V came to 10 bases and at J to 2 bases, leaving 7 bases not matched to a gene. The CDR3 DNA reads TGTGCCATTCTTAGCGGGAAAACCTACAATGAGCAGTTCTTC. Protein: CAILSGKTYNEQFF.

Here the CDR3 DNA reads TGTGCCAGCAGCTTATCGGTCAGTCAGCCCCAGCATTTT. The encoded protein is CASSLSVSQPQHF. The chain is built from TRBV7-6 and TRBJ1-5; D gene uncertain. The CDR3 sequence is 13 residues long. V was clipped by 2 bases and J by 6 bases, with 8 bases between them. The V gene's germline CDR1 is SGHVS and CDR2 FNYEAQ.

The genes are TRBV13 and TRBJ2-7, with 10 bases fitting TRBD2. V lost 1 base to trimming and J lost 5 bases; unmatched junction nucleotides: 11. Germline V gene data show CDR1 as PRHDT and CDR2 as FYEKMQ (reference sequence). This CDR3 has 17 amino acids. The DNA for the CDR3 is TGTGCCAGCAGCTTAGACCCACCTAGCGGGAGATTCGACGAGCAGTACTTC. As protein: CASSLDPPSGRFDEQYF.

V usage is TRBV29-1 and J usage is TRBJ2-7, with 9 bases lining up with TRBD1. The CDR3 is 14 residues long. CDR1 and CDR2 (germline): SQVTM, ANQGSEA. The J segment lost 6 bases and the V segment lost 4 bases, leaving 10 bases of the junction unmatched. CDR3 loop: CSVGAGTGTSEQYF. The DNA for the CDR3 is TGCAGCGTTGGCGCCGGGACAGGGACCAGCGAGCAGTACTTC.

The chain is built from TRBV27 and TRBJ2-5, with a weak D call TRBD2 (6 bases). V was pared by 4 bases and J by 5 bases, with 17 bases between. The CDR3 loop spans 15 amino acids. The V gene's germline CDR1 is MNHEY and CDR2 SMNVEV (reference sequence). CDR3 bases: TGTGCCAGCAGTTGGGGGGTCGGGGGTCTGGAGACCCAGTACTTC. It specifies CASSWGVGGLETQYF.

The chain recombines TRBV11-2 with TRBJ2-7; 8 bases line up with TRBD1. With 5 bases clipped from V and 3 bases from J, the junction kept 6 bases outside the gene matches. Germline CDR1 SGHAT, CDR2 FQNNGV. There are 14 residues in the CDR3. CDR3 in DNA: TGTGCCAGCAGCGCTAGGACAGGGAACTACGAGCAGTACTTC. Protein sequence: CASSARTGNYEQYF.

CDR3 in amino acids: CASSVALGERNEQFF. CDR3 bases: TGTGCCAGCAGCGTAGCTCTAGGGGAACGGAATGAGCAGTTCTTC. The chain uses TRBV9 and TRBJ2-1; maybe TRBD1 (5 bases). The CDR3 covers 15 residues. In germline, CDR1 is SGDLS, CDR2 YYNGEE. V was shortened by 0 bases and J by 7 bases, with 14 bases between the two germline ends.

This clonotype was found once. The chain links TRBV20-1 to TRBJ2-7; D possibly corresponds to TRBD2 (5 bases). Germline CDR1 and CDR2: DFQATT and SNEGSKA (reference sequence). Between the trimmed V and J ends, which lost 1 base and 4 bases, there was a span of 23 bases. The CDR3 loop spans 17 amino acids. The DNA for the CDR3 is TGCAGTGCTAGAGGTGAAATACCGGGCGGGCTCTCATACGAGCAGTACTTC. It specifies CSARGEIPGGLSYEQYF.